This TCR beta chain was identified during a study of T cell responses to AZD1222 COVID-19 vaccine. Study-level points and caveats: Repertoires were collected only later (after the peak T cell response had occurred). Vaccine-related CD4 TCRs covered spike, predominating at 160-218 and 743-854. The study found Spike-specific TCR breadth and depth rose after two AZD1222 doses. Donors in the cohort were predominantly white British and more often female, and clonal diversity was possibly underestimated.

Generated by immunoSEQ multiplex PCR, the TCRdb table keeps only in-frame clones and is missing some. The table records approximately 150,000 clones, 93% of them present only once. On this clone: The antigen remains unidentified.

J was trimmed by 4 bases and V by 5 bases; bases with no gene match: 5. Germline loops: CDR1 KGHDR, CDR2 SFDVKD. CDR3 length equals 15 residues. This material consisted of peripheral blood, taken on day 0 of MenACWY control vaccination. This TCR was recovered from an adult in good health. The V gene is TRBV24-1, the J gene TRBJ2-2; 8 positions match TRBD2. This chain's CDR3 is CATSAGGDGTGELFF. CDR3 in DNA: TGTGCCACCAGTGCGGGGGGGGACGGCACCGGGGAGCTGTTTTTT.